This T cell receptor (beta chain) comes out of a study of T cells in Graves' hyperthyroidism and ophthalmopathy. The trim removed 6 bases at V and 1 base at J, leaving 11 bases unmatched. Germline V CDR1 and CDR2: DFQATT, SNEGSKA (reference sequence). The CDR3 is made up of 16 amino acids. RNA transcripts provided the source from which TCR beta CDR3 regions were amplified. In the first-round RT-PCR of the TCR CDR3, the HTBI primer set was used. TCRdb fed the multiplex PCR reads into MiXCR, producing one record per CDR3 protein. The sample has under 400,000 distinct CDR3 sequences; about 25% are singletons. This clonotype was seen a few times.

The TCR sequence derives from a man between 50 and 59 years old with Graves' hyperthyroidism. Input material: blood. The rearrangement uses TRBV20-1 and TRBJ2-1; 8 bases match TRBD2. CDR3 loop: CSAPTRGRSSYNEQFF. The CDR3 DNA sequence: TGCAGTGCCCCAACTCGCGGGAGGAGTTCCTACAATGAGCAGTTCTTC.